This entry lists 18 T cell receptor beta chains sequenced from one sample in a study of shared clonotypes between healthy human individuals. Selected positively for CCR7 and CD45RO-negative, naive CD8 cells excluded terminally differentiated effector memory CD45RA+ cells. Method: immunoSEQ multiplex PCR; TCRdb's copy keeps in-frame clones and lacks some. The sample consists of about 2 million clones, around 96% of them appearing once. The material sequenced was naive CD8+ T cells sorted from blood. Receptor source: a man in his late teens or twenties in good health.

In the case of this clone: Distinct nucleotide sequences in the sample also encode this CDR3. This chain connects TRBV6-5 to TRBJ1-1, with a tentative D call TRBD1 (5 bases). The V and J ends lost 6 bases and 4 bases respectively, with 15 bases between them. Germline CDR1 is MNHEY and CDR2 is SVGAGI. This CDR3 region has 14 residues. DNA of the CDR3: TGTGCCAGCAGCCCCGGAGGGGAAGGCACTGAAGCTTTCTTT. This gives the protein CASSPGGEGTEAFF.

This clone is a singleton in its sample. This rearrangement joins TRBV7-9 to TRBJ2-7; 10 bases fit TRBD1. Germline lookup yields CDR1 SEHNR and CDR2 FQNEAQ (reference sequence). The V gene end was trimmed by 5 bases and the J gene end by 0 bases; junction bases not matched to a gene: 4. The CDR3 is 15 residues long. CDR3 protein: CASSQTGGFSYEQYF. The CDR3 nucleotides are TGTGCCAGCAGCCAGACAGGGGGCTTCTCCTACGAGCAGTACTTC.

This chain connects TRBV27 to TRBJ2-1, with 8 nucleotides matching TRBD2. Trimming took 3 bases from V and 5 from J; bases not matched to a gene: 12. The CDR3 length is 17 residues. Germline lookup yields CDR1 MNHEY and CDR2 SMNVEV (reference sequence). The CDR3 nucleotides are TGTGCCAGCAGTTTTCAGCGGGAGTATGGTGTCCACAATGAGCAGTTCTTC. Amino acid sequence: CASSFQREYGVHNEQFF.

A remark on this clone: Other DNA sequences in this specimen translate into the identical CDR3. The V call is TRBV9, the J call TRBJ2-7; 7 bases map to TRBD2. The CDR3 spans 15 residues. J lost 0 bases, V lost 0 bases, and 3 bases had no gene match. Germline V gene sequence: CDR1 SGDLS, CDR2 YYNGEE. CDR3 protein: CASSVVGGSSYEQYF. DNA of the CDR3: TGTGCCAGCAGCGTAGTGGGCGGGAGCTCCTACGAGCAGTACTTC.

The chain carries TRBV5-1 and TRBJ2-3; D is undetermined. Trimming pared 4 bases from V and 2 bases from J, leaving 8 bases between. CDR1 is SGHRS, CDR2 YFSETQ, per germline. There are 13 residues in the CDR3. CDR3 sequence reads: CASSPIPTDTQYF. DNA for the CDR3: TGCGCCAGCAGCCCGATCCCCACAGATACGCAGTATTTT.

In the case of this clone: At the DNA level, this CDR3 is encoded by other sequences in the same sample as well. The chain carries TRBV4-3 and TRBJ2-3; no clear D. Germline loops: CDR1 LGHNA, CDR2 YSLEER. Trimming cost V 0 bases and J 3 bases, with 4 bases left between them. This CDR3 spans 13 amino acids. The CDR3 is CASSQDGTDTQYF. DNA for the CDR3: TGCGCCAGCAGCCAAGATGGGACAGATACGCAGTATTTT.

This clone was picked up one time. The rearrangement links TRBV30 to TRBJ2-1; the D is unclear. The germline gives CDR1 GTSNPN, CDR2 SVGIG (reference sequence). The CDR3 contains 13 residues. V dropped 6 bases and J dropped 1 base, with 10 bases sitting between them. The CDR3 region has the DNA TGTGCCTGCGGACGTAAGTCCTACAATGAGCAGTTCTTC. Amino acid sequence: CACGRKSYNEQFF.

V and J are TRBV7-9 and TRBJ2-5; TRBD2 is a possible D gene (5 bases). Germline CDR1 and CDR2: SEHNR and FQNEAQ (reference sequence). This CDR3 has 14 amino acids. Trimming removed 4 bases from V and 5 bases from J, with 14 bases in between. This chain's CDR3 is CASSSTRLIETQYF. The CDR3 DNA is TGTGCCAGCAGCTCCACTAGACTGATTGAGACCCAGTACTTC. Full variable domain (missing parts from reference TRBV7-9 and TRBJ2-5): DTGVSQNPRHKITKRGQNVTFRCDPISEHNRLYWYRQTLGQGPEFLTYFQNEAQLEKSRLLSDRFSAERPKGSFSTLEIQRTEQGDSAMYLCASSSTRLIETQYFGPGTRLLVL.

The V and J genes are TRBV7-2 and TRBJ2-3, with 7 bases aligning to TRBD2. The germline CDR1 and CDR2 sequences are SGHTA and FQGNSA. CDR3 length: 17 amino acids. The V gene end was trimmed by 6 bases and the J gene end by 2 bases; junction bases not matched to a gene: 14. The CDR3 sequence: CASSHSSGAIVTDTQYF. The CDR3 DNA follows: TGTGCCAGCAGTCATTCGAGCGGGGCGATAGTCACAGATACGCAGTATTTT.

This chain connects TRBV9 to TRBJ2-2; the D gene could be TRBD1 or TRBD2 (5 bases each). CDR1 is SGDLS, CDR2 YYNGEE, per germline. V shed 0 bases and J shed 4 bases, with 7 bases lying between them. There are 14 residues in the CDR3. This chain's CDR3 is CASSVDGATGELFF. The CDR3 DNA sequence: TGTGCCAGCAGCGTAGACGGGGCCACCGGGGAGCTGTTTTTT.

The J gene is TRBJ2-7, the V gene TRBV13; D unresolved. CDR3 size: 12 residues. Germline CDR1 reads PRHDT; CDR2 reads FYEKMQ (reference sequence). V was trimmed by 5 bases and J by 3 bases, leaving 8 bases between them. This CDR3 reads CASSGSHYEQYF. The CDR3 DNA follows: TGTGCCAGCAGCGGATCCCACTACGAGCAGTACTTC.

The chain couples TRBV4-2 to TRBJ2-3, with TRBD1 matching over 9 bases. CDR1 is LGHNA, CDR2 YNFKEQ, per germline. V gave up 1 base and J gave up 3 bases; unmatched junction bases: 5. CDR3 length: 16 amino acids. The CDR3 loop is CASSQVPDRGTDTQYF. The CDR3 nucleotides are TGTGCCAGCAGCCAAGTCCCGGACAGGGGAACAGATACGCAGTATTTT.

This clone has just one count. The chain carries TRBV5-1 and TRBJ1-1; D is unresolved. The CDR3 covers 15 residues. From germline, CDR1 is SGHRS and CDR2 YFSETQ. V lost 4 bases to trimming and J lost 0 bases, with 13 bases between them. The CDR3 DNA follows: TGCGCCAGCAGCCCCTACACTCCAATGAACACTGAAGCTTTCTTT. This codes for CASSPYTPMNTEAFF. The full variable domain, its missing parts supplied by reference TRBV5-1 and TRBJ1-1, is KAGVTQTPRYLIKTRGQQVTLSCSPISGHRSVSWYQQTPGQGLQFLFEYFSETQRNKGNFPGRFSGRQFSNSRSEMNVSTLELGDSALYLCASSPYTPMNTEAFFGQGTRLTVV.

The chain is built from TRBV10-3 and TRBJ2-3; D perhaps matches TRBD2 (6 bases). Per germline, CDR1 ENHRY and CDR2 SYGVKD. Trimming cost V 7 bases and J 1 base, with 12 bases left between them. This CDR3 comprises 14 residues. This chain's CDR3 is CAITREGGTDTQYF. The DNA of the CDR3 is TGTGCCATCACGCGGGAAGGGGGCACAGATACGCAGTATTTT.

For the CDR3, the DNA is TGTGCCAGCAGCGTATGGGATAGCGGGGGGCTGGATGAGCAGTTCTTC. The encoded protein is CASSVWDSGGLDEQFF. The rearrangement links TRBV9 to TRBJ2-1; 10 bases agree with TRBD2. V lost 1 base and J lost 8; bases outside the gene matches: 9. This CDR3 contains 16 residues. Germline V lookup: CDR1 SGDLS, CDR2 YYNGEE.

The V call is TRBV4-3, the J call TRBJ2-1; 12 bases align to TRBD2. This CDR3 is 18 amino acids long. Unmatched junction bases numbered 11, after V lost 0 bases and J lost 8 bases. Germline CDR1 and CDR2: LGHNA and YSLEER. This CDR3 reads CASSQDNAGLAGSYEQFF. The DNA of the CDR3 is TGCGCCAGCAGCCAAGACAACGCTGGACTAGCGGGAAGCTATGAGCAGTTCTTC.

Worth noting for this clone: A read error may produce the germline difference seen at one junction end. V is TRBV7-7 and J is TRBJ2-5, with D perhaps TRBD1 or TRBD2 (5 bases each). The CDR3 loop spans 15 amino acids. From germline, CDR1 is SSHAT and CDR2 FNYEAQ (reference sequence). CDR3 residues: CASSLEAGTQETQYF. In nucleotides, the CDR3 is TGTGCTAGCAGCTTAGAGGCAGGGACCCAAGAGACCCAGTACTTC.

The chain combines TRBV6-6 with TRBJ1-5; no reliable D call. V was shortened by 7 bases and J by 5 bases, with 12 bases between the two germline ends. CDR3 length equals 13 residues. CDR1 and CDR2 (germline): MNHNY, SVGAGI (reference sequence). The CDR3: CASKNGEDQPQHF. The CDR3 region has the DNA TGTGCCAGCAAAAATGGAGAGGATCAGCCCCAGCATTTT.